Sequencing of this TCR beta chain was carried out in a study of T cells in Graves' hyperthyroidism and ophthalmopathy. Study-wide context: Peripheral blood specimens were obtained at initial diagnosis, prior to any treatment.

Amplified TCR beta CDR3 regions came from RNA transcripts. Carried out on the TCR CDR3, a first-round RT-PCR used the HTBI primer set. From the multiplex PCR reads, TCRdb called clonotypes with MiXCR, one entry per CDR3 protein. The sample contains about 640,000 distinct CDR3 sequences, around 21% of which appear only once. About this clonotype: Its target is not known.

General study points: Appearing also in blood were most of the thyroid clonotypes expanded above 0.001.

Germline loops: CDR1 GTSNPN, CDR2 SVGIG (reference sequence). The length of the CDR3 is 14 residues. Trimming took 8 bases from V and 7 from J; bases not matched to a gene: 12. Sequencing was carried out using blood. The sequence derives from a man in his thirties or forties with Graves' ophthalmopathy. The chain couples TRBV30 to TRBJ2-3, with 10 bases identical to TRBD1. The CDR3 reads CAGSSGTGVNTQYF. CDR3 coding DNA: TGTGCCGGTTCATCCGGGACAGGGGTTAATACGCAGTATTTT.